The 24 T cell receptor beta chains in this list originate from one sample, sequenced in a study of a mutant IDH1 vaccine in newly diagnosed glioma. The antigens for these receptors are not known. The time point denotes: week 47, end of study. In every dose of vaccine, 300 ug of mutant IDH1 20-mer peptide was given alongside topical imiquimod. Only in-frame clones appear in the TCRdb table, and some are missing; sequencing was by immunoSEQ multiplex PCR. The top ten hold under 5.5% of the sample, which has 50,000 to 65,000 clones, around 60% seen once. This material consisted of peripheral blood mononuclear cells (PBMCs), taken from a glioma patient whose treatment included an IDH1 peptide vaccine. These TCRs come from a man aged 35 to 55 with glioma. Some clones in this sample may be carry-over from other donors' samples.

The chain carries TRBV7-9 and TRBJ1-5; D uncertain. The germline V and J ends were trimmed by 10 bases and 4 bases, with 17 bases remaining between them. Germline CDR1 is SEHNR and CDR2 is FQNEAQ (reference sequence). The CDR3 totals 14 residues. This chain's CDR3 is CATTKGNGNQPQHF. The CDR3, as DNA: TGTGCCACCACTAAGGGAAACGGGAATCAGCCCCAGCATTTT.

This clone appeared once. The chain uses TRBV5-4 and TRBJ2-1; 7 bases align to TRBD2. Germline CDR1 SGHNT, CDR2 YYREEE (reference sequence). CDR3 length: 15 residues. J lost 2 bases, V lost 4 bases, and 6 bases had no gene match. The CDR3 coding sequence is TGTGCCAGCAGCCTAACTAGCGACACCTACAATGAGCAGTTCTTC. This sequence encodes CASSLTSDTYNEQFF.

This rearrangement joins TRBV27 to TRBJ2-7; D possibly matches TRBD1 or TRBD2 (6 bases each). Trimming took 4 bases from V and 4 from J, leaving 17 bases between them. The CDR3 is made up of 15 amino acids. Germline-derived CDR1 and CDR2 are MNHEY and SMNVEV (reference sequence). For the CDR3, the DNA is TGTGCCAGCAGTTCACGGGGGCCCGAGTCTTACGAGCAGTACTTC. Translation: CASSSRGPESYEQYF.

V gene TRBV5-1 combines with J gene TRBJ2-2, with D perhaps given as TRBD1 or TRBD2 (6 bases each). The V end was cut by 0 bases, the J end by 2 bases, with 11 bases between. CDR1 is SGHRS and CDR2 is YFSETQ in the germline V gene. The CDR3 runs to 16 residues. The CDR3 bases are TGCGCCAGCAGCTTGGTACCGGGGGCAAACACCGGGGAGCTGTTTTTT. As protein: CASSLVPGANTGELFF. The full variable domain, rest sourced from reference TRBV5-1 and TRBJ2-2, is KAGVTQTPRYLIKTRGQQVTLSCSPISGHRSVSWYQQTPGQGLQFLFEYFSETQRNKGNFPGRFSGRQFSNSRSEMNVSTLELGDSALYLCASSLVPGANTGELFFGEGSRLTVL.

V usage is TRBV15 and J usage is TRBJ1-2, with D unclear. The length of the CDR3 is 17 residues. Germline V gene sequence: CDR1 LNHNV, CDR2 YYDKDF (reference sequence). Trimming stripped 1 base from V and 3 bases from J, with 18 bases between. The CDR3 DNA sequence: TGTGCCACCAGCAGAGTTGGTTCGGGCTCCTGGTACTATGGCTACACCTTC. Translation: CATSRVGSGSWYYGYTF.

The chain joins TRBV5-1 to TRBJ2-7; D uncertain. The CDR3 spans 12 residues. The V end was cut by 3 bases, the J end by 0 bases, with 4 bases between. Per the germline V gene, CDR1 is SGHRS and CDR2 is YFSETQ. The CDR3 sequence: CASSSSSYEQYF. CDR3 sequence (DNA): TGCGCCAGCAGCTCTAGCTCCTACGAGCAGTACTTC.

In nucleotides, the CDR3 is TGTGCCAGCAGCCCGGCGGGACTATCCGTCAATGAGCAGTTCTTC. Translated: CASSPAGLSVNEQFF. V gene TRBV9 combines with J gene TRBJ2-1, with 7 bases identical to TRBD2. V dropped 4 bases and J dropped 6; count of bases not matched to a gene: 10. In germline, CDR1 is SGDLS, CDR2 YYNGEE. The CDR3 totals 15 residues.

This chain joins TRBV5-1 and TRBJ2-2, with 10 bases fitting TRBD2. Germline trimming cut 4 bases from V and 6 bases from J; bases unmatched to any gene: 6. The length of the CDR3 is 15 residues. Germline CDR1 and CDR2: SGHRS and YFSETQ. The CDR3 bases are TGCGCCAGCAGCGGGCAAGCGGGGGGGCCCGGGGAGCTGTTTTTT. This sequence encodes CASSGQAGGPGELFF.

The chain has TRBV4-1 and TRBJ2-3, with D possibly being TRBD1 or TRBD2 (5 bases each). The length of the CDR3 is 18 residues. Germline V CDR1 and CDR2: MGHRA, YSYEKL. V was cut by 3 bases and J by 5 bases, with 24 bases left in between. CDR3 in DNA: TGCGCCAGCAGCCAGGGGGTGGGCTCCCAAGTGGCCCAAGATACGCAGTATTTT. It codes for CASSQGVGSQVAQDTQYF.

The rearrangement links TRBV6-1 to TRBJ1-5, with a tentative D call TRBD1 (6 bases). V was trimmed by 7 bases and J by 8 bases, leaving 21 bases between them. Per the germline V gene, CDR1 is MNHNS and CDR2 is SASEGT. This CDR3 is 15 amino acids long. Here the CDR3 DNA reads TGTGCCAGCAAAGGGGGTTGGGACATCGGGGAGCCCCAGCATTTT. Encoded protein: CASKGGWDIGEPQHF.

This clone was seen more than once but under ten times. The chain recombines TRBV4-1 with TRBJ1-6, with TRBD1 identical over 9 bases. This CDR3 has 19 residues. V dropped 0 bases and J dropped 0; count of bases not matched to a gene: 6. Germline CDR1 reads MGHRA; CDR2 reads YSYEKL. The CDR3 region has the DNA TGCGCCAGCAGCCAAGAGGGACAGGGATTCGACTCCTATAATTCACCCCTCCACTTT. It is translated as CASSQEGQGFDSYNSPLHF.

The J gene is TRBJ2-7, the V gene TRBV27, with D possibly being TRBD2 (6 bases). This CDR3 region has 15 residues. From germline, CDR1 is MNHEY and CDR2 SMNVEV (reference sequence). The V gene lost 5 bases and the J gene lost 3 bases, with 17 bases spanning the gap. The CDR3 DNA is TGTGCCAGCAGTCCCCGGGGTGTGGGGGGCTACGAGCAGTACTTC. As protein: CASSPRGVGGYEQYF.

CDR3 loop: CASSRDPRTVTYEQYF. CDR3 coding DNA: TGTGCCAGCAGCCGCGATCCTAGGACGGTGACCTACGAGCAGTACTTC. The V gene is TRBV5-4, the J gene TRBJ2-7; D gene unclear. This CDR3 contains 16 residues. CDR1 is SGHNT and CDR2 is YYREEE in the germline V gene (reference sequence). V lost 4 bases to trimming and J lost 2 bases, with 19 bases between them.

In its sample, this clone was seen a few times. The chain recombines TRBV7-9 with TRBJ2-7, with no clear D. CDR3 length: 13 amino acids. V lost 1 base, J lost 3 bases, and 7 bases lay in between. The germline CDR1 and CDR2 sequences are SEHNR and FQNEAQ (reference sequence). The CDR3 loop is CASSLVLGYEQYF. The CDR3 DNA reads TGTGCCAGCAGCTTAGTGCTGGGCTACGAGCAGTACTTC.

The rearrangement links TRBV6-5 to TRBJ2-5; no reliable D call. The CDR3 sequence is 13 residues long. Per germline, CDR1 MNHEY and CDR2 SVGAGI. Trimming removed 4 bases from V and 3 bases from J, with 9 bases in between. CDR3 region: CASSSLAEETQYF. The CDR3 DNA reads TGTGCCAGCAGTTCGCTCGCGGAAGAGACCCAGTACTTC.

For this clone: Other DNA sequences in this sample translate to the same CDR3. The chain recombines TRBV5-1 with TRBJ2-7; D may be TRBD1 (5 bases). Trimming pared 0 bases from V and 4 bases from J, leaving 11 bases between. Germline CDR1 and CDR2: SGHRS and YFSETQ. This CDR3 comprises 14 residues. The CDR3 nucleotides read TGCGCCAGCAGCTTGGACGTGGGGCCGTACGAGCAGTACTTC. Translating it yields CASSLDVGPYEQYF.

This chain joins TRBV2 and TRBJ2-5, with 7 bases aligning to TRBD2. The germline V gene encodes CDR1 SNHLY and CDR2 FYNNEI. The CDR3 spans 17 residues. Unmatched junction bases numbered 12, after V lost 1 base and J lost 4 bases. The DNA of the CDR3 is TGTGCCAGCAGTGAAGGGGCAGGGAGGGTCGGAAGAGAGACCCAGTACTTC. It translates to CASSEGAGRVGRETQYF.

The chain has TRBV2 and TRBJ1-5; D not resolved. Trimming shortened V by 3 bases and J by 1 base, and 1 base separated the two germline ends. Germline lookup yields CDR1 SNHLY and CDR2 FYNNEI. The CDR3 has 12 amino acids. The CDR3 sequence is CASSDSNQPQHF. CDR3 coding DNA: TGTGCCAGCAGTGACAGCAATCAGCCCCAGCATTTT.

This sequence joins TRBV7-9 and TRBJ2-3; 9 bases match TRBD2. V trimming: 2 bases; J trimming: 6 bases; junction bases outside the gene matches: 6. Germline loops: CDR1 SEHNR, CDR2 FQNEAQ (reference sequence). The CDR3 has 15 amino acids. CDR3 DNA: TGTGCCAGCAGCTTATCGAGTCTAGCGGGGGATACGCAGTATTTT. Translated: CASSLSSLAGDTQYF.

The chain uses TRBV10-2 and TRBJ2-3, with 16 nucleotides matching TRBD2. From germline, CDR1 is WSHSY and CDR2 SAAADI. The CDR3 runs to 16 residues. The V and J ends lost 2 bases and 4 bases, in that order; junction bases with no gene match: 0. The CDR3 nucleotides are TGCGCCAGCAGTGAGGGGACTAGCGGGGGGGCAGATACGCAGTATTTT. The encoded protein is CASSEGTSGGADTQYF.

This chain uses TRBV5-4 with TRBJ2-7; TRBD1 matches 9 bases. Germline trimming cut 3 bases from V and 3 bases from J; bases unmatched to any gene: 7. The germline CDR1 and CDR2 sequences are SGHNT and YYREEE (reference sequence). CDR3 length: 15 amino acids. CDR3 sequence: CASSYRDRAFYEQYF. CDR3 DNA: TGTGCCAGCAGCTACCGGGACAGGGCGTTCTACGAGCAGTACTTC.

The chain has TRBV12-5 and TRBJ2-1; the D is unclear. With 1 base removed from V and 7 bases from J, the gap between germline ends came to 5 bases. CDR1 is LGHNT, CDR2 FRNRAP, per germline. This CDR3 spans 12 amino acids. CDR3 protein: CASGLGQNEQFF. The CDR3, as DNA: TGTGCTAGTGGTTTGGGTCAGAATGAGCAGTTCTTC.

The chain links TRBV18 to TRBJ1-6; D gene uncertain. With 3 bases removed from V and 8 bases from J, the gap between germline ends came to 8 bases. Germline lookup yields CDR1 KGHSH and CDR2 LQKENI. There are 13 residues in the CDR3. CDR3 coding DNA: TGTGCCAGCTCACCTAGGGCGGATTCACCCCTCCACTTT. This codes for CASSPRADSPLHF.

In this sample, this clone turned up a few times. CDR3 loop: CAWSHGYEQYF. CDR3 sequence (DNA): TGTGCCTGGAGTCACGGATACGAGCAGTACTTC. This chain joins TRBV30 and TRBJ2-7, with D unclear. Germline V CDR1 and CDR2: GTSNPN, SVGIG (reference sequence). This CDR3 comprises 11 residues. V was shortened by 2 bases and J by 4 bases, with 6 bases between the two germline ends.